The 16 T cell receptor beta chains reported below all come from one sample, sequenced in a study of sequential checkpoint blockade in melanoma. The data were produced by immunoSEQ multiplex PCR, yet TCRdb's version contains in-frame clones alone and is incomplete. The top ten hold about 1.6% of the sample, which has 35,000 to 40,000 clones, approximately 30% seen once. The treatment is: randomized to nivolumab then ipilimumab (arm A) or the reverse (arm B). Sequenced here: tumor tissue (inferred from file names), sampled from a patient given nivolumab and ipilimumab in sequence. These receptors came from a human donor with melanoma.

The sample holds a few counts of this clone. The rearrangement joins TRBV9 to TRBJ2-7; 9 positions agree with TRBD1. Germline assignment: CDR1 SGDLS and CDR2 YYNGEE. The J segment lost 6 bases and the V segment lost 2 bases, leaving 6 bases of the junction unmatched. CDR3 size: 14 residues. The CDR3 nucleotides read TGTGCCAGCAGCGTCCTGGGACAGGGCGGCGAGCAGTACTTC. Amino acids: CASSVLGQGGEQYF.

The chain is built from TRBV12-2 and TRBJ2-7. TRBV12-2 is an annotated pseudogene. The CDR3 is made up of 17 amino acids. In DNA form, the CDR3 reads TGTGCAAGTCGCTGTTCTCGGGGCCCGACAGAGAACTACGAGCAGTACTTC. Residues: CASRCSRGPTENYEQYF.

The CDR3 reads CASSDQTVYNEQFF. Written as DNA, the CDR3 is TGTGCCAGCAGTGACCAGACAGTTTACAATGAGCAGTTCTTC. V gene TRBV6-8 combines with J gene TRBJ2-1; a weak D match, TRBD1 (5 bases). V was trimmed by 5 bases and J by 4 bases, leaving 12 bases between them. CDR3 size: 14 residues. The germline V gene encodes CDR1 MNHGY and CDR2 SAAAGT.

V gene TRBV18 combines with J gene TRBJ1-1; D remains unclear. Trimming shortened V by 6 bases and J by 1 base, and 9 bases separated the two germline ends. The CDR3 runs to 13 residues. Germline lookup yields CDR1 KGHSH and CDR2 LQKENI. The CDR3 DNA sequence: TGTGCCAGCTCCCGTGAAGGGAACACTGAAGCTTTCTTT. Its protein product is CASSREGNTEAFF.

This chain links TRBV19 with TRBJ2-5, with 10 positions matching TRBD2. Germline-derived CDR1 and CDR2 are LNHDA and SQIVND (reference sequence). The junction had 9 bases not matched to a gene; V was cut back by 7 bases and J by 4 bases. There are 15 residues in the CDR3. For the CDR3, the DNA is TGTGCCAGTAACGGGGCTAGCGGGAGTGGAGAGACCCAGTACTTC. Encoded protein: CASNGASGSGETQYF.

This clone was seen only a few times. The chain combines TRBV28 with TRBJ1-4; the match to TRBD1 covers 10 bases. J lost 7 bases, V lost 5 bases, and 10 bases had no gene match. The CDR3 is 16 residues long. From germline, CDR1 is MDHEN and CDR2 SYDVKM. In nucleotides, the CDR3 is TGTGCCAGCAGTCTCCCAGGCGGACAGGGGGGTGAAAAACTGTTTTTT. Translating gives CASSLPGGQGGEKLFF.

The chain couples TRBV12-5 to TRBJ2-3; D is perhaps TRBD1 (6 bases). The germline gives CDR1 LGHNT, CDR2 FRNRAP. The ends were cut back, 5 bases at V and 0 bases at J, with 18 bases in the middle. The CDR3 sequence is 17 residues long. In DNA form, the CDR3 reads TGTGCTAGTGGTCTGGGGGCGGACAGTACTAGCACAGATACGCAGTATTTT. Encoded protein: CASGLGADSTSTDTQYF. Based on the CDR3 plus reference TRBV12-5 and TRBJ2-3, the full variable domain is DARVTQTPRHKVTEMGQEVTMRCQPILGHNTVFWYRQTMMQGLELLAYFRNRAPLDDSGMPKDRFSAEMPDATLATLKIQPSEPRDSAVYFCASGLGADSTSTDTQYFGPGTRLTVL.

This clone was seen a few times. This chain connects TRBV18 to TRBJ2-6; D perhaps matches TRBD2 (6 bases). Germline V gene lookup returns CDR1 KGHSH and CDR2 LQKENI. This CDR3 has 16 amino acids. Trimming took off 6 bases at V and 4 bases at J, with 16 bases between the two ends. The CDR3 here is CASSATGLSGANVLTF. CDR3 nucleotides: TGTGCCAGCTCGGCCACAGGACTAAGCGGGGCCAACGTCCTGACTTTC.

This clone showed up just a few times. This rearrangement joins TRBV11-3 to TRBJ1-1, with D unclear. CDR1 is SGHNT, CDR2 YENEEA, per germline. The CDR3 is 14 amino acids. The germline V and J ends were trimmed by 0 bases and 4 bases, with 9 bases remaining between them. CDR3 in amino acids: CASSLEGGFTEAFF. CDR3 nucleotide sequence: TGTGCCAGCAGCTTAGAGGGAGGGTTCACTGAAGCTTTCTTT.

The V call is TRBV18, the J call TRBJ2-3; D is uncertain. Germline lookup yields CDR1 KGHSH and CDR2 LQKENI. The CDR3 is 15 residues long. Trimming stripped 2 bases from V and 2 bases from J, with 11 bases between. The CDR3, as DNA: TGTGCCAGCTCACCAAACACCCTTGCCACAGATACGCAGTATTTT. Amino acid sequence: CASSPNTLATDTQYF.

This chain links TRBV27 with TRBJ2-6; 12 nucleotides agree with TRBD1. The CDR3 consists of 20 residues. Germline-derived CDR1 and CDR2 are MNHEY and SMNVEV (reference sequence). The ends lost 2 bases at V and 3 bases at J; junction bases unmatched: 11. CDR3 region: CASSLGGQGALLVGANVLTF. The CDR3 DNA sequence: TGTGCCAGCAGTTTAGGGGGACAGGGGGCCCTCTTGGTTGGGGCCAACGTCCTGACTTTC.

In nucleotides, the CDR3 is TGTGCCACCAGCCAGCGTAGGGGGCCTCAGCCCCAGCATTTT. It yields the protein CATSQRRGPQPQHF. The chain has TRBV15 and TRBJ1-5; 7 nucleotides line up with TRBD1. Trimming took 5 bases from V and 6 from J; bases not matched to a gene: 7. Germline V gene data show CDR1 as LNHNV and CDR2 as YYDKDF (reference sequence). CDR3 length equals 14 residues.

This clone has only a few counts. CDR3 DNA: TGTGCCAGTAGTATCCTAGCGGATAGCACAGATACGCAGTATTTT. Its protein product is CASSILADSTDTQYF. The chain employs TRBV19 and TRBJ2-3, with 7 bases matching TRBD2. There are 15 residues in the CDR3. CDR1 and CDR2 (germline): LNHDA, SQIVND (reference sequence). Trimming cost V 3 bases and J 0 bases; bases outside gene matches: 3.

This clone was detected only a few times. The chain combines TRBV9 with TRBJ2-5; 9 nucleotides agree with TRBD2. J gave up 5 bases and V 5 bases, and 10 bases lay outside the gene matches. Germline V gene lookup returns CDR1 SGDLS and CDR2 YYNGEE. The CDR3 is 15 amino acids. This CDR3 is CASSEAGTSRETQYF. The CDR3 region has the DNA TGTGCCAGCAGTGAGGCCGGGACTAGCCGTGAGACCCAGTACTTC. Supplemented by reference TRBV9 and TRBJ2-5, the full variable domain reads DSGVTQTPKHLITATGQRVTLRCSPRSGDLSVYWYQQSLDQGLQFLIQYYNGEERAKGNILERFSAQQFPDLHSELNLSSLELGDSALYFCASSEAGTSRETQYFGPGTRLLVL.

CDR3 amino acids: CASSLGGPTDTQYF. The CDR3 DNA sequence: TGCGCCAGCAGCTTGGGGGGCCCCACAGATACGCAGTATTTT. The chain is built from TRBV5-1 and TRBJ2-3; tentative D call: TRBD1 (5 bases). Germline V lookup: CDR1 SGHRS, CDR2 YFSETQ. This CDR3 contains 14 residues. V lost 0 bases and J lost 2, with 7 bases in between.

The chain carries TRBV30 and TRBJ1-5; possibly TRBD1 for D (6 bases). CDR3 length equals 13 residues. Germline values: CDR1 GTSNPN, CDR2 SVGIG (reference sequence). Trimming removed 4 bases from V and 7 bases from J, with 14 bases in between. Here the CDR3 reads CAWTKGGKQPQHF. DNA for the CDR3: TGTGCCTGGACCAAAGGGGGGAAGCAGCCCCAGCATTTT.